What follows are 20 T cell receptor beta chains derived from one specimen sequenced in a study of blood T cell repertoires in COVID-19. TCRdb's copy holds only in-frame clones and misses some; the assay was immunoSEQ multiplex PCR. The sample lists hundreds of thousands of clones, about nine tenths occurring once. Sequencing was done on a sample of PBMCs or T cells enriched from blood (not recorded which). The receptors here all came from a man aged 40-50 years who had recovered from COVID-19.

The rearrangement uses TRBV19 and TRBJ2-7; 10 bases align to TRBD1. Trimming removed 7 bases from V and 5 bases from J; junction bases left unmatched: 8. The CDR3 is made up of 14 amino acids. Germline lookup yields CDR1 LNHDA and CDR2 SQIVND (reference sequence). CDR3 sequence (DNA): TGTGCCAGTATGAGGGACAGGGGCGGCCACGAGCAGTACTTC. Protein sequence: CASMRDRGGHEQYF.

The rearrangement links TRBV27 to TRBJ2-3; 8 bases align to TRBD1. The germline CDR1 and CDR2 sequences are MNHEY and SMNVEV (reference sequence). Trimming removed 5 bases from V and 4 bases from J; junction bases left unmatched: 11. CDR3 size: 16 residues. The CDR3 sequence is CASSPRQGTPPDTQYF. Here the CDR3 DNA reads TGTGCCAGCAGTCCTAGACAGGGGACCCCCCCAGATACGCAGTATTTT.

This chain links TRBV3-1 (or the pseudogene TRBV3-2) with TRBJ2-7, with 8 bases matching TRBD2. V shed 8 bases and J 5 bases; nucleotides not matched to a gene: 11. This CDR3 spans 14 amino acids. Germline values: CDR1 LGHDT, CDR2 YNNKEL (reference sequence). This CDR3 reads CASATASGRHEQYF. DNA for the CDR3: TGTGCCAGCGCCACGGCTAGCGGGCGCCACGAGCAGTACTTC.

The genes are TRBV24-1 and TRBJ2-5; 12 nucleotides align to TRBD1. V lost 3 bases to trimming and J lost 2 bases; unmatched junction nucleotides: 6. The length of the CDR3 is 17 residues. Germline CDR1 and CDR2: KGHDR and SFDVKD. CDR3 region: CATSDTRDRGRQETQYF. The CDR3 region has the DNA TGTGCCACCAGTGATACCCGGGACAGGGGGCGGCAAGAGACCCAGTACTTC.

V is TRBV30 and J is TRBJ1-3, with D tentatively TRBD1 (5 bases). With 5 bases removed from V and 1 base from J, the gap between germline ends came to 12 bases. Germline CDR1 and CDR2: GTSNPN and SVGIG (reference sequence). This CDR3 has 14 amino acids. The CDR3 nucleotides are TGTGCCTGGGAAAGGGGCAGATCTGGAAACACCATATATTTT. Translation: CAWERGRSGNTIYF.

The rearrangement links TRBV7-6 to TRBJ2-2; no clear D gene. The V gene's germline CDR1 is SGHVS and CDR2 FNYEAQ. Deletions cut 5 bases from V and 3 bases from J, with 10 bases between. CDR3 size: 14 residues. The CDR3 spells CASSDGYYTGELFF. The DNA for the CDR3 is TGTGCCAGCAGCGACGGGTACTACACCGGGGAGCTGTTTTTT. Together with reference TRBV7-6 and TRBJ2-2, the CDR3 gives the full variable domain: GAGVSQSPRYKVTKRGQDVALRCDPISGHVSLYWYRQALGQGPEFLTYFNYEAQQDKSGLPNDRFSAERPEGSISTLTIQRTEQRDSAMYRCASSDGYYTGELFFGEGSRLTVL.

This clone was observed a single time. The V gene is TRBV5-5, the J gene TRBJ1-2, with D uncertain. The CDR3 contains 14 residues. The ends were cut back, 4 bases at V and 3 bases at J, with 13 bases in the middle. Germline V gene data show CDR1 as SGHKS and CDR2 as YYEKEE (reference sequence). The CDR3 DNA reads as TGTGCCAGCAGCAGGGAACCGGGAGACTATGGCTACACCTTC. It codes for CASSREPGDYGYTF. Using reference TRBV5-5 and TRBJ1-2 for the parts outside the CDR3, the full variable domain is DAGVTQSPTHLIKTRGQQVTLRCSPISGHKSVSWYQQVLGQGPQFIFQYYEKEERGRGNFPDRFSARQFPNYSSELNVNALLLGDSALYLCASSREPGDYGYTFGSGTRLTVV.

CDR3 nucleotides: TGTGCCAGCAGCCTCACTTTATTGAGCACAGATACGCAGTATTTT. Protein: CASSLTLLSTDTQYF. This chain links TRBV6-5 with TRBJ2-3; the D is unclear. CDR3 length: 15 residues. V was shortened by 6 bases and J by 0 bases, with 13 bases between the two germline ends. Germline CDR1 reads MNHEY; CDR2 reads SVGAGI.

The chain carries TRBV27 and TRBJ1-2; D not resolved. Germline V lookup: CDR1 MNHEY, CDR2 SMNVEV (reference sequence). The CDR3 loop spans 14 amino acids. V was cut by 6 bases and J by 0 bases, with 11 bases left in between. The CDR3 nucleotides read TGTGCCAGCAGCCCGGGAATCGCTAACTATGGCTACACCTTC. This codes for CASSPGIANYGYTF.

The V and J genes are TRBV19 and TRBJ2-3; maybe TRBD1 (6 bases). Trimming cost V 5 bases and J 2 bases, with 14 bases left between them. CDR1 is LNHDA and CDR2 is SQIVND in the germline V gene (reference sequence). The CDR3 extends over 15 amino acids. DNA for the CDR3: TGTGCCAGTAGTTGGGGACACGAGACCACAGATACGCAGTATTTT. Encoded protein: CASSWGHETTDTQYF. Full variable domain (outside the CDR3, taken from reference TRBV19 and TRBJ2-3): DGGITQSPKYLFRKEGQNVTLSCEQNLNHDAMYWYRQDPGQGLRLIYYSQIVNDFQKGDIAEGYSVSREKKESFPLTVTSAQKNPTAFYLCASSWGHETTDTQYFGPGTRLTVL.

The chain couples TRBV7-9 to TRBJ1-2, with D uncertain. The CDR3 has 12 residues. The germline V gene encodes CDR1 SEHNR and CDR2 FQNEAQ (reference sequence). V was cut by 6 bases and J by 3 bases, with 8 bases left in between. This chain's CDR3 is CASSSSDYGYTF. CDR3 nucleotides: TGTGCCAGCAGTAGTTCGGACTATGGCTACACCTTC.

The chain has TRBV7-8 and TRBJ2-1; TRBD1 matches at 7 bases. The CDR3 is made up of 15 amino acids. V lost 2 bases to trimming and J lost 8 bases; unmatched junction nucleotides: 9. Looked up from germline, CDR1 is SGHVS and CDR2 is FQNEAQ. The CDR3: CASSLRDRRNDEQFF. The DNA of the CDR3 is TGTGCCAGCAGCTTAAGGGACAGACGAAACGATGAGCAGTTCTTC.

The chain uses TRBV19 and TRBJ2-6; 10 bases agree with TRBD1. The V segment lost 5 bases and the J segment 0 bases; nucleotides outside the gene matches: 4. Germline V gene data show CDR1 as LNHDA and CDR2 as SQIVND (reference sequence). The CDR3 spans 17 residues. The CDR3 nucleotides read TGTGCCAGTAGTCCCGGGACAGGGGACTCTGGGGCCAACGTCCTGACTTTC. It codes for CASSPGTGDSGANVLTF.

The chain employs TRBV27 and TRBJ2-1; D may be TRBD2 (7 bases). The ends were cut back, 3 bases at V and 8 bases at J, with 20 bases in the middle. Per germline, CDR1 MNHEY and CDR2 SMNVEV (reference sequence). The CDR3 has 16 residues. Here the CDR3 reads CASSFLGGGGPDEQFF. The CDR3 DNA follows: TGTGCCAGCAGTTTTTTGGGGGGGGGCGGGCCCGATGAGCAGTTCTTC.

This rearrangement joins TRBV11-2 to TRBJ2-7, with D possibly matching TRBD1 (6 bases). From germline, CDR1 is SGHAT and CDR2 FQNNGV. The ends were cut back, 0 bases at V and 3 bases at J, with 15 bases in the middle. This CDR3 has 16 amino acids. The CDR3 DNA follows: TGTGCCAGCAGCTTAGAGCGACAGGTGGAGGACTACGAGCAGTACTTC. Its protein is CASSLERQVEDYEQYF.

CDR3 DNA sequence: TGTGCCAGCAGCTTGACAGGGGGACTCTACGAGCAGTACTTC. This gives the protein CASSLTGGLYEQYF. The chain combines TRBV5-5 with TRBJ2-7; 8 bases map to TRBD1. The ends lost 1 base at V and 3 bases at J; junction bases unmatched: 3. This CDR3 is built from 14 residues. Germline values: CDR1 SGHKS, CDR2 YYEKEE (reference sequence).

The chain uses TRBV3-1 (or the pseudogene TRBV3-2) and TRBJ2-4; no definite D call. This CDR3 spans 12 amino acids. Trimming removed 4 bases at V and 9 bases at J, with 10 bases between. Per germline, CDR1 LGHDT and CDR2 YNNKEL (reference sequence). CDR3 sequence (DNA): TGTGCCAGCAGCCTTCGGGTCGGCATTCAGTACTTC. This encodes CASSLRVGIQYF.

CDR3 sequence reads: CASSLEEGGHSTDTQYF. The CDR3, as DNA: TGCGCCAGCAGCCTAGAAGAAGGGGGCCATAGCACAGATACGCAGTATTTT. This chain uses TRBV4-1 with TRBJ2-3; 7 bases line up with TRBD1. The CDR3 totals 17 residues. CDR1 and CDR2 from the germline V gene are MGHRA and YSYEKL. The ends lost 4 bases at V and 0 bases at J; junction bases unmatched: 10.

V gene TRBV5-5 combines with J gene TRBJ1-1, with TRBD1 matching 8 bases. With V trimmed by 0 bases and J by 4 bases, 5 bases remained unmatched. The CDR3 length is 15 residues. The germline gives CDR1 SGHKS, CDR2 YYEKEE (reference sequence). The CDR3 is CASSLGAGGGTEAFF. CDR3 in DNA: TGTGCCAGCAGCTTGGGGGCAGGGGGCGGCACTGAAGCTTTCTTT.

The chain couples TRBV7-9 to TRBJ1-2, with TRBD1 as a possible D gene (6 bases). Trimming pared 6 bases from V and 5 bases from J, leaving 13 bases between. Germline loops: CDR1 SEHNR, CDR2 FQNEAQ (reference sequence). The CDR3 covers 13 residues. DNA for the CDR3: TGTGCCAGCAGGTTGGGGGGGCAGTATGGCTACACCTTC. Amino acid sequence: CASRLGGQYGYTF.